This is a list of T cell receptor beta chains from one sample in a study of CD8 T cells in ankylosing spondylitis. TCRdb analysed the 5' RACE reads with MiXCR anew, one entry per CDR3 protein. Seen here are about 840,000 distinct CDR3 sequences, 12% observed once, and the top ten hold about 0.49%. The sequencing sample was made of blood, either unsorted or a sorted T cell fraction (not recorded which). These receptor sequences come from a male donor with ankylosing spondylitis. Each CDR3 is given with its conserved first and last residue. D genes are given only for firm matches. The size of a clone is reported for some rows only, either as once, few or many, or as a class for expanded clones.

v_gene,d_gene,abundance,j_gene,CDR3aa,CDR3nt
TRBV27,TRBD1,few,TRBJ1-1,CASSYLGQGEDTEAFF,TGTGCCAGCAGCTACCTGGGACAGGGCGAAGACACTGAAGCTTTCTTT
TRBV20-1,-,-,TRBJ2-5,CSARDVGDQETQYF,TGCAGTGCTAGAGATGTTGGGGACCAAGAGACCCAGTACTTC
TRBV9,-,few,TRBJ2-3,CASSVNGFRTDTQYF,TGTGCCAGCAGCGTAAATGGATTCCGCACAGATACGCAGTATTTT
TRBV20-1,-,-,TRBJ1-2,CSGKGYTF,TGCAGTGGGAAGGGCTACACCTTC
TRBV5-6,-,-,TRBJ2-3,CASSLVAGGQGTQYF,TGTGCCAGCAGCTTGGTCGCCGGGGGGCAGGGTACGCAGTATTTT
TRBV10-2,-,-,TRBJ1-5,CASSEGYEPQRF,TGCGCCAGCAGTGAGGGATATGAGCCCCAGCGTTTT
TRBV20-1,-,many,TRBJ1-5,CSAKRQNNQPQHF,TGCAGTGCCAAAAGACAGAATAATCAGCCCCAGCATTTT
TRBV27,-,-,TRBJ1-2,CASRGVGYTF,TGTGCCAGCAGGGGGGTTGGCTACACCTTC
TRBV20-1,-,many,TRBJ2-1,CSARGRVWQFF,TGCAGTGCTAGAGGGCGGGTATGGCAGTTCTTC
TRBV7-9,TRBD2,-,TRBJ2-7,CASSSGGLAVYEQYF,TGTGCCAGCAGCTCGGGAGGACTAGCGGTCTACGAGCAGTACTTC
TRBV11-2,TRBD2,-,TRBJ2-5,CASSPSGLAGRTQYF,TGTGCCAGCAGCCCCTCTGGACTAGCGGGTAGAACCCAGTACTTC
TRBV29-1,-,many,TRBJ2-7,CSVRDGYYEQYF,TGCAGTGTAAGGGACGGGTACTACGAGCAGTACTTC
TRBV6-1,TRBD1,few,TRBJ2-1,CASSPNRGTYYNEQFF,TGTGCCAGCAGCCCGAACAGGGGAACTTACTACAATGAGCAGTTCTTC
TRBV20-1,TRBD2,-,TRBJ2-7,CSARDYKAAGVYEQYF,TGCAGTGCTAGAGATTACAAGGCGGCGGGGGTCTACGAGCAGTACTTC
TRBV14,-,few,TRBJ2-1,CASSQDRASYEQFF,TGTGCCAGCAGCCAAGATCGAGCAAGCTATGAGCAGTTCTTC
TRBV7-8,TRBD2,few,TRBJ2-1,CASSLSREGSYNEQFF,TGTGCCAGCAGCTTATCCCGGGAGGGGTCCTACAATGAGCAGTTCTTC
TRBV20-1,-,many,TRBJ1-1,CSAREDNGVTEAFF,TGCAGTGCTAGAGAAGACAACGGAGTCACTGAAGCTTTCTTT
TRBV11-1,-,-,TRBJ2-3,CASSRTVSFTDTQYF,TGTGCCAGCAGCCGGACAGTCTCCTTCACAGATACGCAGTATTTT
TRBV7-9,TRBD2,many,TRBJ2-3,CASSFPGGSSAQYF,TGTGCCAGCAGCTTCCCGGGGGGGAGCTCGGCGCAGTATTTT
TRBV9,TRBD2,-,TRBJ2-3,CASSSPGLAGAPVSTDTQYF,TGTGCCAGCAGCTCCCCCGGACTAGCGGGGGCTCCGGTGAGCACAGATACGCAGTATTTT
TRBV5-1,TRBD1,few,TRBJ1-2,CASSRGTEPNYGYTF,TGCGCCAGCAGCAGGGGGACAGAACCCAACTATGGCTACACCTTC
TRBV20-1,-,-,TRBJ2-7,CSAQGRENEQYF,TGCAGTGCTCAGGGCAGGGAAAACGAGCAGTACTTC
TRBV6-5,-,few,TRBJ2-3,CASSYSTLTGGGTQYF,TGTGCCAGCAGTTACTCGACGCTGACGGGCGGTGGTACGCAGTATTTT
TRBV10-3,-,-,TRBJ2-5,CAISARLGETQYF,TGTGCCATCAGTGCTCGCCTAGGAGAGACCCAGTACTTC
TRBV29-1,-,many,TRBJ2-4,CSVIEGVQNIQYF,TGCAGCGTCATAGAGGGAGTCCAAAACATTCAGTACTTC
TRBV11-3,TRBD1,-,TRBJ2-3,CASSPDRAASTDTQYF,TGCGCCAGCAGCCCGGACAGGGCCGCTAGCACAGATACGCAGTATTTT
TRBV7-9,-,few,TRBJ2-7,CASSLEGGLEQYF,TGTGCCAGCAGCTTAGAGGGGGGCTTGGAGCAGTACTTC
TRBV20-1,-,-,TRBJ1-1,CSARVLVNTEAFF,TGCAGTGCAAGGGTCTTAGTGAACACTGAAGCTTTCTTT
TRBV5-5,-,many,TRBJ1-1,CAVASDTEAFF,TGTGCTGTAGCAAGCGACACTGAAGCTTTCTTT
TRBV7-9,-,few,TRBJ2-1,CASSFRSTSNEQFF,TGTGCCAGCAGCTTCCGATCGACTAGCAATGAGCAGTTCTTC
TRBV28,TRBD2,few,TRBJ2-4,CASSLLAGSGAKNIQYF,TGTGCCAGCAGTTTGCTAGCGGGGTCGGGGGCCAAAAACATTCAGTACTTC
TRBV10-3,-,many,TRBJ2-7,CASAAIGPERGEQYF,TGTGCCAGCGCCGCAATTGGGCCAGAACGGGGAGAGCAGTACTTC
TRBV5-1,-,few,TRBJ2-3,CASSLARMEDTQYF,TGCGCCAGCAGCTTGGCCAGGATGGAGGATACGCAGTATTTT
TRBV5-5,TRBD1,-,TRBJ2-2,CASSLRTGSTGELFF,TGTGCCAGCAGCCTGCGGACAGGTAGCACCGGGGAGCTGTTTTTT
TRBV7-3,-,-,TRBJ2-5,CASSSLPMETQYF,TGTGCCAGCAGCTCTTTGCCAATGGAGACCCAGTACTTC
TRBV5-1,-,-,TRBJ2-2,CASSLAPGQRTGELFF,TGCGCCAGCAGCTTGGCCCCAGGGCAAAGGACCGGGGAGCTGTTTTTT
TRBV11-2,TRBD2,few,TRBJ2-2,CASSLVQLLAGGSTGELFF,TGTGCCAGCAGCTTAGTTCAGTTACTAGCGGGAGGGAGCACCGGGGAGCTGTTTTTT
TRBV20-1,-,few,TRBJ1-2,CSAIREINYGYTF,TGCAGTGCCATCAGGGAGATTAACTATGGCTACACCTTC
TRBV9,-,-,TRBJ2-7,CASSVGFGYYEQYF,TGTGCCAGCAGCGTAGGGTTCGGGTACTACGAGCAGTACTTC
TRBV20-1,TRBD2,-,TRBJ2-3,CSALAGASTDTQYF,TGCAGTGCGTTAGCGGGGGCCAGCACAGATACGCAGTATTTT
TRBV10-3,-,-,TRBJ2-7,CAIGGQSVVEQYF,TGTGCCATCGGTGGACAAAGCGTAGTCGAGCAGTACTTC
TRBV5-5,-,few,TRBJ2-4,CASSLRQGDDIQYF,TGTGCCAGCAGCTTGAGGCAGGGCGATGACATTCAGTACTTC
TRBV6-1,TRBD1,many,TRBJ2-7,CASSPPWDRAEQYF,TGTGCCAGCAGTCCCCCTTGGGACAGGGCCGAGCAGTACTTC
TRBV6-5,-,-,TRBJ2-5,CASSYPYSETQYF,TGTGCCAGCAGTTACCCCTATAGCGAGACCCAGTACTTC
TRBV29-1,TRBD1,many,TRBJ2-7,CSVAWDRGREQYF,TGCAGCGTGGCATGGGACAGGGGGCGCGAGCAGTACTTC
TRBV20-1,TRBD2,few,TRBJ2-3,CSFGLAGATDTQYF,TGCAGTTTTGGCCTAGCGGGGGCCACAGATACGCAGTATTTT
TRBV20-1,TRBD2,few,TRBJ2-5,CSAGDRTSGRMETQYF,TGCAGTGCCGGGGACAGGACTAGCGGGAGAATGGAGACCCAGTACTTC
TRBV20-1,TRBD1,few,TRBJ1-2,CSAGQTGGAPPYGYTF,TGCAGTGCTGGACAGACAGGGGGCGCCCCTCCCTATGGCTACACCTTC
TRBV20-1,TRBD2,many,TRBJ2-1,CSARAGLAGGNEQFF,TGCAGTGCTAGAGCAGGGCTAGCGGGAGGGAATGAGCAGTTCTTC
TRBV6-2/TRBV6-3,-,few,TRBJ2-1,CASSYRWDGGVEQFF,TGTGCCAGCAGTTACAGGTGGGACGGAGGGGTTGAGCAGTTCTTC
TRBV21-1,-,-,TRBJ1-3,CASSKVPGRTGNTIYF,TGTGCCAGCAGCAAAGTCCCAGGGCGGACTGGAAACACCATATATTTT
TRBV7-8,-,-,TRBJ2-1,CASSLVRAYQQFF,TGTGCCAGCAGCTTAGTAAGAGCGTACCAGCAGTTCTTC
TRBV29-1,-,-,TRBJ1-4,CSGGRKNEKLFF,TGCAGCGGGGGACGGAAAAATGAAAAACTGTTTTTT
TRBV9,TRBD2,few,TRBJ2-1,CASSVGPASGYNEQFF,TGTGCCAGCAGCGTAGGACCCGCTAGCGGTTACAATGAGCAGTTCTTC
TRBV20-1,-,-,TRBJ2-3,CSAPGLRLTDTQYF,TGCAGTGCCCCGGGACTTCGGTTAACAGATACGCAGTATTTT